A selection of T cell receptor beta chains follows, all from one sample in a study of blood T cell repertoires in COVID-19. Method: immunoSEQ multiplex PCR; TCRdb's copy keeps in-frame clones and lacks some. The repertoire consists of approximately 60,000 clones, with 60% to 85% occurring once and the leading ten covering 50%. The sample comprised peripheral blood. All receptors come from a woman aged 80 or over with acute or convalescent COVID-19. Both conserved end residues are part of each CDR3.

v_call cdr3_aa
TRBV7-2 CASSLHTPGANEKLFF
TRBV5-5 CASSLVIGSTFPYEQYF
TRBV3-1/TRBV3-2 CASSQGPGEGGKETQYF
TRBV28 CASSLRRGYTF
TRBV12-3/TRBV12-4 CASSPNYSYGYTF
TRBV6-6 CASSFARDSYGYTF
TRBV11-2 CASSLAGGEGYTF
TRBV29-1 CSVAWGLAGGPAVYEQYF
TRBV7-9 CASSLRGTDQETQYF
TRBV7-8 CASSLFTSGGFAYEQYF
TRBV6-5 CASRRGGLAGVEQYF
TRBV7-6 CASSPTSVNAGELFF
TRBV24-1 CATAGTGAYEQYF
TRBV3-1/TRBV3-2 CASSQGPASNQPQHF
TRBV28 CASTIQGRITEAFF
TRBV7-9 CASSLSGRGTDTQYF
TRBV11-2 CASSLWDRGRYTEAFF
TRBV7-8 CASSQQGGGFRSNQPQHF
TRBV5-1 CASSQDTGTGRLEGYTF
TRBV20-1 CSASGSGGRAKEQYF
TRBV5-1 CASSLSFPGQGFSGANVLTF
TRBV6-6 CASSYRGPEGYEQYF
TRBV7-3 CASSPSGNYGYTF
TRBV28 CASSLRNEQFF
TRBV5-1 CASSLPQGDNEQFF
TRBV15 CATSRVEGEYGYEQYF
TRBV5-1 CASSPPSGGHWTEAFF
TRBV4-1 CASSHTAGGSYEQYF
TRBV16 CASSSRTGGGPEAFF
TRBV6-1 CASSEQGLLYGYTF
TRBV3-1/TRBV3-2 CASSQERGEKLFF